Below are 5 T cell receptor beta chains sequenced from a single sample in a study of blood T cell repertoires in COVID-19. Some clones are missing from TCRdb's copy, which holds only in-frame ones; the method was immunoSEQ multiplex PCR. The profile shows about 140,000 clones, about 90% of them singletons. The sample was peripheral blood. The receptors stem from a man aged 45-65 years with active or convalescent COVID-19.

The chain carries TRBV28 and TRBJ1-5; TRBD1 matches 9 bases. V was pared by 8 bases and J by 4 bases, with 9 bases of the junction left unmatched. The CDR3 length is 15 residues. Per germline, CDR1 MDHEN and CDR2 SYDVKM. The CDR3 DNA follows: TGTGCCAGCGCCTACCCCGGGACAGGGAATCAGCCCCAGCATTTT. Its translation is CASAYPGTGNQPQHF.

The chain recombines TRBV9 with TRBJ1-4; tentatively, D is TRBD1 (6 bases). This CDR3 contains 16 residues. The germline CDR1 and CDR2 sequences are SGDLS and YYNGEE. Trimming removed 2 bases from V and 6 bases from J, with 17 bases in between. The chain's CDR3 is CASSVASQGSDEKLFF. CDR3 nucleotide sequence: TGTGCCAGCAGCGTTGCTTCACAGGGATCGGATGAAAAACTGTTTTTT.

The rearrangement joins TRBV5-6 to TRBJ2-6; 13 nucleotides align to TRBD2. Per the germline V gene, CDR1 is SGHDT and CDR2 is YYEEEE. V lost 4 bases to trimming and J lost 4 bases; unmatched junction nucleotides: 5. This CDR3 region has 17 residues. The CDR3 DNA is TGTGCCAGCAGCGCCGGGACTAGCGGGACCGGGGCCAACGTCCTGACTTTC. As protein: CASSAGTSGTGANVLTF. Drawing the rest from reference TRBV5-6 and TRBJ2-6, the complete variable domain is DAGVTQSPTHLIKTRGQQVTLRCSPKSGHDTVSWYQQALGQGPQFIFQYYEEEERQRGNFPDRFSGHQFPNYSSELNVNALLLGDSALYLCASSAGTSGTGANVLTFGAGSRLTVL.

The chain links TRBV3-1 (or the pseudogene TRBV3-2) to TRBJ2-7, with TRBD1 matching over 9 bases. Germline V gene data show CDR1 as LGHDT and CDR2 as YNNKEL (reference sequence). This CDR3 has 16 amino acids. The V and J ends lost 2 bases and 7 bases, in that order; junction bases with no gene match: 12. The CDR3 bases are TGTGCCAGCAGCCAATCCGGGACAGGGAGATTTCAGGAGCAGTACTTC. It codes for CASSQSGTGRFQEQYF.

The rearrangement links TRBV28 to TRBJ2-7, with TRBD1 matching over 9 bases. Germline values: CDR1 MDHEN, CDR2 SYDVKM. The CDR3 runs to 14 residues. With V trimmed by 8 bases and J by 3 bases, 8 bases remained unmatched. The CDR3 nucleotides read TGTGCCAGCCTGAGGGACAGGGCGGGCTACGAGCAGTACTTC. Residues: CASLRDRAGYEQYF.